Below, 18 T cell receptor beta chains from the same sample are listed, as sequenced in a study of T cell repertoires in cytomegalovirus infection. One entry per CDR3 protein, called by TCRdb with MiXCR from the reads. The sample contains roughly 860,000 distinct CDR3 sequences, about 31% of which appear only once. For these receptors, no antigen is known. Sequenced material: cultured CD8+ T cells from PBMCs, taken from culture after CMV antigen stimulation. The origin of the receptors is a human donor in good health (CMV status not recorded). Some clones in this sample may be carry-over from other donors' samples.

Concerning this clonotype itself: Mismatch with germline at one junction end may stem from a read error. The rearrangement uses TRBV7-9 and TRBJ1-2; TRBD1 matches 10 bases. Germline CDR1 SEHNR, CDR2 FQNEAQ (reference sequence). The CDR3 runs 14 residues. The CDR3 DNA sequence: TGTGCCGGCAGCGAAGGGACAGGGGACTATGGCTACACCTTC. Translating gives CAGSEGTGDYGYTF.

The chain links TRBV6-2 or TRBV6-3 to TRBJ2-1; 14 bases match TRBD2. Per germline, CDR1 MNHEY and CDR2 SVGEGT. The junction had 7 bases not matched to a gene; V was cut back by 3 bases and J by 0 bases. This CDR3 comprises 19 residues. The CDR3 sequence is CASSYLGLAGGSSYNEQFF. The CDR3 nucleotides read TGTGCCAGCAGTTATCTCGGACTAGCGGGGGGAAGCTCCTACAATGAGCAGTTCTTC.

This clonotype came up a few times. The CDR3 region is CASSLSRKDTEAFF. The CDR3 DNA is TGTGCCAGCAGTTTAAGTCGGAAGGACACTGAAGCTTTCTTT. The chain uses TRBV12-3 or TRBV12-4 and TRBJ1-1; D not resolved. V lost 2 bases and J 3 bases, leaving 10 bases between the germline ends. The CDR3 runs to 14 residues.

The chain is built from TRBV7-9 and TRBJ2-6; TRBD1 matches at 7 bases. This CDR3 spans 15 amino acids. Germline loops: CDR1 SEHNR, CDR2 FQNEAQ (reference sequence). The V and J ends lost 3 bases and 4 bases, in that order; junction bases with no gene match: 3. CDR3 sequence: CASSFTGAGANVLTF. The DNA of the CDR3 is TGTGCCAGCAGCTTTACAGGGGCCGGGGCCAACGTCCTGACTTTC.

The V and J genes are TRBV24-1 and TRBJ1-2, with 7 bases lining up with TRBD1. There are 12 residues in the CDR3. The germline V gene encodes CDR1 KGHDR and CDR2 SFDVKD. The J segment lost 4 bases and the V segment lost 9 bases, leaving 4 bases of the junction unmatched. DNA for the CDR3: TGTGCCACCTGGACAGGCTCCTATGGCTACACCTTC. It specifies CATWTGSYGYTF.

For the CDR3, the DNA is TGCGCCAGCAGCTTCGGACGGACCCAAGAGACCCAGTACTTC. It codes for CASSFGRTQETQYF. This rearrangement joins TRBV5-1 to TRBJ2-5, with unresolved D. This CDR3 comprises 14 residues. The germline V and J ends were trimmed by 2 bases and 1 base, with 9 bases remaining between them. Germline values: CDR1 SGHRS, CDR2 YFSETQ. The full variable domain, rest sourced from reference TRBV5-1 and TRBJ2-5, is KAGVTQTPRYLIKTRGQQVTLSCSPISGHRSVSWYQQTPGQGLQFLFEYFSETQRNKGNFPGRFSGRQFSNSRSEMNVSTLELGDSALYLCASSFGRTQETQYFGPGTRLLVL.

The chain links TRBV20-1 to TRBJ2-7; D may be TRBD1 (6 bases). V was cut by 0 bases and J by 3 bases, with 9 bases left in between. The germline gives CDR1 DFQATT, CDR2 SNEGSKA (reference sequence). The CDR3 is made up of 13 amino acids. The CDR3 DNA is TGCAGTGCTAGAGATCGGGACAACTACGAGCAGTACGTC. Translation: CSARDRDNYEQYV.

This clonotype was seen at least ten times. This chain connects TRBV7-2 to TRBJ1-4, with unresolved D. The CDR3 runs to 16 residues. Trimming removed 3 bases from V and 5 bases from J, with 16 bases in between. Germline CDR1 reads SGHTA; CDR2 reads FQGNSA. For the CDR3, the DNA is TGTGCCAGCAGCTTTTACCCTTCTGGGGTCAATGAAAAACTGTTTTTT. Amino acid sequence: CASSFYPSGVNEKLFF.

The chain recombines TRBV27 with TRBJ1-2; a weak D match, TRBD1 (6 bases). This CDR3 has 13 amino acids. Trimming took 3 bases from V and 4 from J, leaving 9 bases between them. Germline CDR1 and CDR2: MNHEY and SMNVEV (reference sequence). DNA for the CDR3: TGTGCCAGCAGTTTTGTAGGGGGCTATGGCTACACCTTC. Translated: CASSFVGGYGYTF.

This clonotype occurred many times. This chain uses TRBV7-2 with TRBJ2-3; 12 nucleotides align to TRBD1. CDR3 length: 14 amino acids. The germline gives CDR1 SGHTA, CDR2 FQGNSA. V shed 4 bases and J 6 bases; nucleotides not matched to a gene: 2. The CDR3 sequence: CASSWGQGADTQYF. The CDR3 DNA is TGTGCCAGCAGCTGGGGACAGGGGGCCGATACGCAGTATTTT.

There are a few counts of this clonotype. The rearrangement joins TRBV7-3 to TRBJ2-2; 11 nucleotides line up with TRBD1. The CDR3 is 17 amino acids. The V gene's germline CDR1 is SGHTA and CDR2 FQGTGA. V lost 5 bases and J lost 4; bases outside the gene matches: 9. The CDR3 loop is CASSAGTGGWGTGELFF. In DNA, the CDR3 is TGTGCCAGCAGCGCCGGGACAGGGGGATGGGGCACCGGGGAGCTGTTTTTT.

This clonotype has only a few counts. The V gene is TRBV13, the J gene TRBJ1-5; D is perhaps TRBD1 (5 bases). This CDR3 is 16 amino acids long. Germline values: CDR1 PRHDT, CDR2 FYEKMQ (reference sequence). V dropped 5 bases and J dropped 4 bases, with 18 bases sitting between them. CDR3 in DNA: TGTGCCAGCAGCCTATCGGGGGGGGGACCGAATCAGCCCCAGCATTTT. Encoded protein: CASSLSGGGPNQPQHF. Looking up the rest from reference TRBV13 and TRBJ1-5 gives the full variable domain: AAGVIQSPRHLIKEKRETATLKCYPIPRHDTVYWYQQGPGQDPQFLISFYEKMQSDKGSIPDRFSAQQFSDYHSELNMSSLELGDSALYFCASSLSGGGPNQPQHFGDGTRLSIL.

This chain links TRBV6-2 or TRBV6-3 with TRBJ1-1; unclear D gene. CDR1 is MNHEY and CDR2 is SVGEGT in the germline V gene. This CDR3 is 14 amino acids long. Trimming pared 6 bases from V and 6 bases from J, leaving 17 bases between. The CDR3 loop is CASRLSMGFPEAFF. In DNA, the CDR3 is TGTGCCAGCAGACTCTCGATGGGGTTCCCTGAAGCTTTCTTT.

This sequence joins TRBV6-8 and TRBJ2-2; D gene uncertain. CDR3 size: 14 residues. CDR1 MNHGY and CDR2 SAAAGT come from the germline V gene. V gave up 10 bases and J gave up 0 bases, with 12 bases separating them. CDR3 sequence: CANRPASNTGELFF. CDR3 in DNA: TGTGCCAACCGTCCAGCCTCGAACACCGGGGAGCTGTTTTTT.

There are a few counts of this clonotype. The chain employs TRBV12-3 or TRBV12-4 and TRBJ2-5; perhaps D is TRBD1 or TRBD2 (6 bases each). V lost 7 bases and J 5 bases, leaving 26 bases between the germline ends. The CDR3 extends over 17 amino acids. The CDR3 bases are TGTGCCAGCAAGCCAGACAGGTCATACTCGGAGGGCGAGACCCAGTACTTC. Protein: CASKPDRSYSEGETQYF.

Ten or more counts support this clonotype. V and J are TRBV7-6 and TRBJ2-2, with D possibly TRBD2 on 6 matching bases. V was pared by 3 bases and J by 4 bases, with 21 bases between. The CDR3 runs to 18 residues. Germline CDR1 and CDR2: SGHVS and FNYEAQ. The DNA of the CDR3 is TGTGCCAGCAGCTTCGAAGGGACTGACGCACAGCCCACCGGGGAGCTGTTTTTT. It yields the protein CASSFEGTDAQPTGELFF.

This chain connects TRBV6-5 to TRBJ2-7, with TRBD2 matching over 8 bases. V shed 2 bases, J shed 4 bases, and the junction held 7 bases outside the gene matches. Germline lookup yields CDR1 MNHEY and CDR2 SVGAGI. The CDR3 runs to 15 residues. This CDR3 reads CASSYRRGAYYEQYF. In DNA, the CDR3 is TGTGCCAGCAGTTACCGGCGGGGGGCCTATTACGAGCAGTACTTC.

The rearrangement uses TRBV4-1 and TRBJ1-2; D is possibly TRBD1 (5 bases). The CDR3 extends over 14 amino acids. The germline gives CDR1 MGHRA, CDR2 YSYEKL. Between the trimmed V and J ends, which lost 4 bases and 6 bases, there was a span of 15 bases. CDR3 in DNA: TGCGCCAGCAGCCCACCCGGGACGACCCATGGCTACACCTTC. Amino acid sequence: CASSPPGTTHGYTF.